This TCR beta chain stems from a study of control samples from healthy donors and cancer patients. The CDR3 spans 14 residues. Trimming left V 4 bases short and J 0 bases short, with 11 bases between. Germline V CDR1 and CDR2: SQVTM, ANQGSEA. Assay: immunoSEQ multiplex PCR; the TCRdb copy retains only in-frame clones and omits some. This table holds fewer than 90,000 clones, 94% found once. The sequence came from a woman aged 40 to 49 in good health. V gene TRBV29-1 combines with J gene TRBJ2-3; no firm D call. Sequencing was performed on blood. CDR3 residues: CSVAAQGSTDTQYF. The CDR3 nucleotides are TGCAGCGTTGCTGCTCAAGGGAGCACAGATACGCAGTATTTT.